This T cell receptor beta chain was recovered during a study of graft-versus-host responses after intestinal transplantation. The overall study: Once they had received anti-thymocyte globulin induction, all recipients took tacrolimus and steroids for approximately 3 years.

TCRdb keeps only in-frame clones here, not all; method: immunoSEQ multiplex PCR. The data contain roughly 11,000 clones, 60% to 75% of them singletons. This CDR3 is 14 amino acids long. With 10 bases removed from V and 3 bases from J, the gap between germline ends came to 16 bases. Germline assignment: CDR1 MNHNY and CDR2 SVGAGI (reference sequence). In the case of this clone: Its antigen is not identified.

The study's findings and limits: Some patients had graft-donor T cell macrochimerism, and their allografts showed high graft-versus-host to host-versus-graft clonal ratios. The authors found GvH clones in recipient marrow, some appearing first in ileum or blood.

Graft-derived tissue was subjected to processing to liberate intraepithelial and lamina propria lymphocytes. The sample was ileum tissue, taken about 150 days after intestinal transplantation. The TCR sequence derives from a human patient who received an intestinal transplant, so some T cells may come from the graft donor. J is TRBJ1-5 and V is TRBV6-6; D is unresolved. The CDR3 reads CANTKDYINQPQHF. For the CDR3, the DNA is TGTGCCAACACCAAGGACTACATCAATCAGCCCCAGCATTTT.